The clone carrying this TCR beta chain turned up a few times. Per the original methods: Amplifying reference gene primers gave estimates of nucleated cell counts. Produced via immunoSEQ multiplex PCR; TCRdb's table is partial and in-frame only. Clonal size and the V and J genes are those of that table, whereas D and trimming came from the DNA. Seen here are 220,000 or so clones, 80% to 85% observed once, and the top ten hold approximately 6.5%. Each participant's cohort was designated according to participant-reported clinical history. For recovered donors of Cohort 3, there were two negative PCRs, clearance, or symptom resolution. The sample comes from a study of blood T cell repertoires in COVID-19. About the study: The cDNA or gDNA used as material had been derived from T cells, B-cell-depleted T cells, or PBMCs.

CDR3 size: 17 residues. The germline CDR1 and CDR2 sequences are SGHVS and FQNEAQ. The ends were cut back, 1 base at V and 1 base at J, with 16 bases in the middle. The source is a woman aged 40 to 50 who had recovered from COVID-19. The chain is built from TRBV7-8 and TRBJ2-5; D is perhaps TRBD2 (5 bases). Sequencing used PBMCs or T cells enriched from blood (not recorded which). CDR3: CASSLGWAGRPQETQYF. The CDR3 DNA sequence: TGTGCCAGCAGCTTAGGTTGGGCGGGCCGTCCCCAAGAGACCCAGTACTTC.